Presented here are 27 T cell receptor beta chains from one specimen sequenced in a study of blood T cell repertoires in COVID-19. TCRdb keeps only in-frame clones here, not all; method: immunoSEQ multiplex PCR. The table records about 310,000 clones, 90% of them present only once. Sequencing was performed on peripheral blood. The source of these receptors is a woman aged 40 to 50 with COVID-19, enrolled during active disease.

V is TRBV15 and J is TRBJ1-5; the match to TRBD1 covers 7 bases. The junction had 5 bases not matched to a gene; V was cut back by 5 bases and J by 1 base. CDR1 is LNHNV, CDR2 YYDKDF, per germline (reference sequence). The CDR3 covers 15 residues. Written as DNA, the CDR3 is TGTGCCACCAGCGCCCAGGACAGGAGCAATCAGCCCCAGCATTTT. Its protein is CATSAQDRSNQPQHF.

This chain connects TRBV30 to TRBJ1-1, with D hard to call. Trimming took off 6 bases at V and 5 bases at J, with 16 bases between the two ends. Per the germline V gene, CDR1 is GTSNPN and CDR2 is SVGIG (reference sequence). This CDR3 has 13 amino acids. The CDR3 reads CACFRGVRTEAFF. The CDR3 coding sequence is TGTGCCTGTTTCCGCGGGGTTAGAACTGAAGCTTTCTTT.

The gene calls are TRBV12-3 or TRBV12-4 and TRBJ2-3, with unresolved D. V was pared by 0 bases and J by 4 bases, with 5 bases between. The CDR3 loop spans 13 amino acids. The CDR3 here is CASSLAAPDTQYF. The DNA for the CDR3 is TGTGCCAGCAGTTTAGCGGCCCCAGATACGCAGTATTTT.

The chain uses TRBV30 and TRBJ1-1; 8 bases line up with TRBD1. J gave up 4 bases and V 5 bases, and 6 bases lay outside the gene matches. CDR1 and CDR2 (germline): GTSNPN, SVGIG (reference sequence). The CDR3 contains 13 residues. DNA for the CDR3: TGTGCCTGGGGACAGGGCGAGGGCACTGAAGCTTTCTTT. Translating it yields CAWGQGEGTEAFF.

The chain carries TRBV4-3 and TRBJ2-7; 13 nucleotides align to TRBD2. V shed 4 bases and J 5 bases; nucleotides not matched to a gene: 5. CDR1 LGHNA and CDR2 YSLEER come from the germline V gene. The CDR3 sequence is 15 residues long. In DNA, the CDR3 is TGCGCCAGCAGCCTGAGAGGACTAGCGGGGGACGAGCAGTACTTC. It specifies CASSLRGLAGDEQYF.

In DNA, the CDR3 is TGCGCCAGCAGCTTGGAAGGGGGCGCGGGTGAAAAACTGTTTTTT. Protein: CASSLEGGAGEKLFF. The chain joins TRBV5-1 to TRBJ1-4, with 7 bases identical to TRBD1. CDR1 SGHRS and CDR2 YFSETQ come from the germline V gene. The CDR3 is 15 residues long. V trimming: 0 bases; J trimming: 7 bases; junction bases outside the gene matches: 6. Using reference TRBV5-1 and TRBJ1-4 for the parts outside the CDR3, the full variable domain is KAGVTQTPRYLIKTRGQQVTLSCSPISGHRSVSWYQQTPGQGLQFLFEYFSETQRNKGNFPGRFSGRQFSNSRSEMNVSTLELGDSALYLCASSLEGGAGEKLFFGSGTQLSVL.

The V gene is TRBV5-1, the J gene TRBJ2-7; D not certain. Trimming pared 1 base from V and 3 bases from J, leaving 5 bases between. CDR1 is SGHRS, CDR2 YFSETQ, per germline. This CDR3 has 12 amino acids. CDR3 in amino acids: CASSLSRYEQYF. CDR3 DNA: TGCGCCAGCAGCTTGTCGCGCTACGAGCAGTACTTC.

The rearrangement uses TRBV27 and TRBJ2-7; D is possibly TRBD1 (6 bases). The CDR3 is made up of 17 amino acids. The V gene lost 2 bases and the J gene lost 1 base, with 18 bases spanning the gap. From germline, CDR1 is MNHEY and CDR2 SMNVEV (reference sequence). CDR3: CASSLLQDSFFSYEQYF. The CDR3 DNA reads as TGTGCCAGCAGTTTACTACAGGACAGTTTTTTTTCCTACGAGCAGTACTTC.

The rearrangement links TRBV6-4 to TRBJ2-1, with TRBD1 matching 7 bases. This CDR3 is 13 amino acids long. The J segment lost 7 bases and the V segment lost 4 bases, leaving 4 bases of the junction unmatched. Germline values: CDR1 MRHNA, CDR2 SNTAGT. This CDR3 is CASSALQGNEQFF. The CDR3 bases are TGTGCCAGCAGTGCCCTACAGGGGAATGAGCAGTTCTTC.

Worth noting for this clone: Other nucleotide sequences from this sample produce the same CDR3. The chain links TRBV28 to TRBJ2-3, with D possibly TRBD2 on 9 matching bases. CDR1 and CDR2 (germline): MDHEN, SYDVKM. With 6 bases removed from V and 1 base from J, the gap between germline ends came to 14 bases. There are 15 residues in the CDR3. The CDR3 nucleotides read TGTGCCAGCAGCCTAGCGGGACAGGGCACAGATACGCAGTATTTT. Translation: CASSLAGQGTDTQYF. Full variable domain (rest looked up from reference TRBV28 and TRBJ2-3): DVKVTQSSRYLVKRTGEKVFLECVQDMDHENMFWYRQDPGLGLRLIYFSYDVKMKEKGDIPEGYSVSREKKERFSLILESASTNQTSMYLCASSLAGQGTDTQYFGPGTRLTVL.

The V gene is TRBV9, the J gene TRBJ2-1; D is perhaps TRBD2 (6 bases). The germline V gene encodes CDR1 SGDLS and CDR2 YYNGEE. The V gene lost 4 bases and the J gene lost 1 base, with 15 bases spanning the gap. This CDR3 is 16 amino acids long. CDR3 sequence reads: CASSPRERGSYNEQFF. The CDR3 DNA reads TGTGCCAGCAGCCCCCGGGAGCGCGGATCCTACAATGAGCAGTTCTTC.

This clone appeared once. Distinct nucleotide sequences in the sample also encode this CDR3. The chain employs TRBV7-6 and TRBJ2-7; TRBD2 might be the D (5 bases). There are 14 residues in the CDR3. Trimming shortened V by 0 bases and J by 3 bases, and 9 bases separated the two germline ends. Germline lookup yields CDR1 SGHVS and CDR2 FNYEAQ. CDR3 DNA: TGTGCCAGCAGCTTAGCCAGCGGAGGCTACGAGCAGTACTTC. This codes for CASSLASGGYEQYF. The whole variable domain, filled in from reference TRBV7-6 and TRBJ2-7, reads GAGVSQSPRYKVTKRGQDVALRCDPISGHVSLYWYRQALGQGPEFLTYFNYEAQQDKSGLPNDRFSAERPEGSISTLTIQRTEQRDSAMYRCASSLASGGYEQYFGPGTRLTVT.

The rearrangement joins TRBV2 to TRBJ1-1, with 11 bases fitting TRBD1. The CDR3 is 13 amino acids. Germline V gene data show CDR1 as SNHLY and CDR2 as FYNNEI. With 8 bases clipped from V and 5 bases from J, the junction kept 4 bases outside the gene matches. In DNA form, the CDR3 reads TGTGCCAGCGAGGGACAGGGGGGGACTGAAGCTTTCTTT. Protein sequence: CASEGQGGTEAFF.

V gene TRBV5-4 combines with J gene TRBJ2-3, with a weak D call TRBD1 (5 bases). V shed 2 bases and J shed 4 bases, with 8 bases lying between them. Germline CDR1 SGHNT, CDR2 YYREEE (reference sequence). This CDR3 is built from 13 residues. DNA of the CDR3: TGTGCCAGCAGCTTAAAGGGGCCAGATACGCAGTATTTT. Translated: CASSLKGPDTQYF.

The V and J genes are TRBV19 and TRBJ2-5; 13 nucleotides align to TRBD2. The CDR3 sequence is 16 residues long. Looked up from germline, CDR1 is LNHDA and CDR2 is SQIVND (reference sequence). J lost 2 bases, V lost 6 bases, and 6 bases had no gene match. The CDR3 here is CASSDGGLAGQETQYF. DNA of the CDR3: TGTGCCAGTAGCGATGGGGGACTAGCGGGACAAGAGACCCAGTACTTC.

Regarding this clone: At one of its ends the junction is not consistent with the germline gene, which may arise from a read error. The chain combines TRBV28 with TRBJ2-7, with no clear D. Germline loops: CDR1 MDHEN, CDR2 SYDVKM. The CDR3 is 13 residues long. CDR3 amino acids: CASSLVYSHEQYF. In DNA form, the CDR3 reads TGTGCCAGCAGTTTAGTGTACTCCCACGAGCAGTACTTC.

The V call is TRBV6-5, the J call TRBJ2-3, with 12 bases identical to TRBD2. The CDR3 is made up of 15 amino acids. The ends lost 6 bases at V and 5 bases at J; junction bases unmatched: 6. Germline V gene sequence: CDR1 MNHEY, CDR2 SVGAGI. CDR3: CASRSSGRAKDTQYF. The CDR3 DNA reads TGTGCCAGCAGATCTAGCGGGAGGGCCAAAGATACGCAGTATTTT.

DNA of the CDR3: TGCAGTGCTAGTGGGACTAGCGGGTCTAGCACAGATACGCAGTATTTT. It codes for CSASGTSGSSTDTQYF. This rearrangement joins TRBV20-1 to TRBJ2-3; 12 bases match TRBD2. V shed 3 bases and J 0 bases; nucleotides not matched to a gene: 4. CDR3 length: 16 amino acids. From germline, CDR1 is DFQATT and CDR2 SNEGSKA (reference sequence).

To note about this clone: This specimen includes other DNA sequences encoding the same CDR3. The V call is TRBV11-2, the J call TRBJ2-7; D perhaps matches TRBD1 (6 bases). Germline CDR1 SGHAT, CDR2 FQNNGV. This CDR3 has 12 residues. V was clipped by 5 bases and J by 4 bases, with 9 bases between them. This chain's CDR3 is CASSPTGYEQYF. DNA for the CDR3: TGTGCCAGCAGCCCAACAGGGTACGAGCAGTACTTC.

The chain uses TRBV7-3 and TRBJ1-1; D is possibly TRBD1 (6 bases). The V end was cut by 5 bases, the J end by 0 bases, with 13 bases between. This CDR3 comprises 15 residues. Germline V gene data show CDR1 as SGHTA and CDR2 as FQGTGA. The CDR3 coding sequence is TGTGCCAGCAGCCTCACAGGGCGCTTGAACACTGAAGCTTTCTTT. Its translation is CASSLTGRLNTEAFF. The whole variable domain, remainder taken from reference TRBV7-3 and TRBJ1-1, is GAGVSQTPSNKVTEKGKYVELRCDPISGHTALYWYRQSLGQGPEFLIYFQGTGAADDSGLPNDRFFAVRPEGSVSTLKIQRTERGDSAVYLCASSLTGRLNTEAFFGQGTRLTVV.

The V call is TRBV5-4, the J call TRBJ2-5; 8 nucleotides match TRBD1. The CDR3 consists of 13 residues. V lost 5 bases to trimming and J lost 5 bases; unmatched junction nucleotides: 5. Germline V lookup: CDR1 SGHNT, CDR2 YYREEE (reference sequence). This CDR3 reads CASRQGAEETQYF. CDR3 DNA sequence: TGTGCCAGCAGGCAGGGGGCGGAGGAGACCCAGTACTTC.

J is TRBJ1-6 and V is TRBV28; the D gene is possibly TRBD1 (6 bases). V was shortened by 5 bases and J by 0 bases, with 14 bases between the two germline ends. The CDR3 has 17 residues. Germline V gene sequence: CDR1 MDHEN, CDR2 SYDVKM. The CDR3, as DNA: TGTGCCAGCAGTCCTGGGGGGGGGCGCTCCTATAATTCACCCCTCCACTTT. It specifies CASSPGGGRSYNSPLHF. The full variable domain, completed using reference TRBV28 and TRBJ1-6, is DVKVTQSSRYLVKRTGEKVFLECVQDMDHENMFWYRQDPGLGLRLIYFSYDVKMKEKGDIPEGYSVSREKKERFSLILESASTNQTSMYLCASSPGGGRSYNSPLHFGNGTRLTVT.

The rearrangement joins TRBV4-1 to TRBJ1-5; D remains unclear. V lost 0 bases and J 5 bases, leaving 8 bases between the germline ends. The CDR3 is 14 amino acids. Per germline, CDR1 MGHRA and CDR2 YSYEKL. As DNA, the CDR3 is TGCGCCAGCAGCCAAGAGATCGAGGATCAGCCCCAGCATTTT. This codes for CASSQEIEDQPQHF.

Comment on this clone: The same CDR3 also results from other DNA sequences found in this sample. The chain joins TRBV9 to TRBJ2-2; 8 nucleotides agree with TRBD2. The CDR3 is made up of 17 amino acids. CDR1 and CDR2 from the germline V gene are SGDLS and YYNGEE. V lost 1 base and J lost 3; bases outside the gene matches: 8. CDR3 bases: TGTGCCAGCAGCGTACGGGGGGGGCAGGGCGACACCGGGGAGCTGTTTTTT. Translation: CASSVRGGQGDTGELFF.

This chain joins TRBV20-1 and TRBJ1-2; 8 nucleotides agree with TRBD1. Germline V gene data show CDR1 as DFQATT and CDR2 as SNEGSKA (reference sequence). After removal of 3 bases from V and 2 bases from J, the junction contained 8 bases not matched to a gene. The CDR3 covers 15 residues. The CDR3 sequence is CSASAGGRGNYGYTF. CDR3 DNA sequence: TGCAGTGCTAGTGCAGGGGGCAGGGGAAACTATGGCTACACCTTC.

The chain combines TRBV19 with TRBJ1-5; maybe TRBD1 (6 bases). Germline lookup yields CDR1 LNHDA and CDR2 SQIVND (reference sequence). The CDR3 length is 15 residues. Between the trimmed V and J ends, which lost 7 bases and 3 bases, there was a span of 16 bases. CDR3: CASNLGQIFNQPQHF. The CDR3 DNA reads TGTGCCAGTAACCTAGGACAGATTTTCAATCAGCCCCAGCATTTT.

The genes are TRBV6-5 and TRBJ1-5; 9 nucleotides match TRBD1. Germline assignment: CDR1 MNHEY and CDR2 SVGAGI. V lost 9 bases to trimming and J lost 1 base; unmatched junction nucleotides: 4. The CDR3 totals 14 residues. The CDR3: CASAQGASNQPQHF. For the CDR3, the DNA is TGTGCCAGTGCACAGGGGGCGAGCAATCAGCCCCAGCATTTT.